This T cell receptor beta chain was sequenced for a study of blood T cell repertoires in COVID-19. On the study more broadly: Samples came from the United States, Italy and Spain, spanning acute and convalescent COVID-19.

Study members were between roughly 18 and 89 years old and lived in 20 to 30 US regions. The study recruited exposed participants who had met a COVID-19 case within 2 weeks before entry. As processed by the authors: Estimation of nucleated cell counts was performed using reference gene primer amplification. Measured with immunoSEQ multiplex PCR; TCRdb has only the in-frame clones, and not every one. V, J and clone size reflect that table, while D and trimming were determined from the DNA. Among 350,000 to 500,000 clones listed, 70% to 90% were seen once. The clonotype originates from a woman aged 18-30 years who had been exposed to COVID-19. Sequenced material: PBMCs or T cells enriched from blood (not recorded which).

The CDR3, as DNA: TGCGCCAGCAGCTTGGGACAGTTCCTCTACGAGCAGTACTTC. This codes for CASSLGQFLYEQYF. J is TRBJ2-7 and V is TRBV5-1, with D possibly being TRBD1 (5 bases). V lost 0 bases and J 3 bases, leaving 10 bases between the germline ends. Germline CDR1 is SGHRS and CDR2 is YFSETQ. This CDR3 is built from 14 residues.